This T cell receptor beta chain was captured in a study of cytomegalovirus exposure and HLA in healthy donors. The primer mix had 60 Vbeta and 13 Jbeta primers. TCRdb's table, derived via immunoSEQ multiplex PCR, lists solely in-frame clones and lacks some. Of around 140,000 clones listed, more than 75% were seen once; the top ten hold less than 3%. This clone has just a few counts. Trimming at V came to 7 bases and at J to 7 bases, leaving 10 bases not matched to a gene. The CDR3 contains 15 residues. Looked up from germline, CDR1 is MNHNS and CDR2 is SASEGT. The chain couples TRBV6-1 to TRBJ1-6; 7 bases align to TRBD1. The TCR was taken from a female donor in good health and CMV-seronegative. The sample taken for sequencing was PBMCs. CDR3: CASTSRQGGNSPLHF. The CDR3 DNA reads as TGTGCCAGCACTTCAAGACAGGGAGGAAATTCACCCCTCCACTTT.